This TCR beta chain originates from a study of cytomegalovirus exposure and HLA in healthy donors (dated by TCRdb to about 2017). Some background on the complete study: The 500 to 800 repertoires of the first cohort and the roughly 110 validation repertoires were produced on the same platform, according to a later analysis. To predict cytomegalovirus infection status, the study combined high-throughput TCR immunosequencing, statistical association of individual TCRs with disease status, and machine learning. Along with the roughly 670-subject first cohort, a separate validation cohort of some 130 different subjects was used. The aim of the study was to test whether cataloging public T cell receptors could identify signatures of past pathogen exposure.

For this clone: No antigen is known for it. No base quality information exists; no much larger clone differs at one position.

Donors formed part of the validation cohort, which comprised about 130 subjects and was distinct from the first cohort of under 850 subjects. The CDR3 runs 15 residues from the cysteine to the phenylalanine. Just CDR3 DNA is preserved here, 45 bases in frame from base 1. V was cut back by 5 bases and J by 1 base, leaving a gap of 14 bases between them. CDR1 and CDR2, looked up from the germline V gene, are MNHNS and SASEGT. Overall results and qualifications from the work: The validation cohort had no HLA typing available for a later analysis, so co-occurrence within that cohort was assessed over all 120 or so repertoires. Most TCR sequences were seen in very few donors, while some public TCRs were found in many individuals. The classifier was reported to diagnose cytomegalovirus status with high specificity and sensitivity in both the original and validation cohorts. Three of the identified cytomegalovirus-associated TCR beta chains were confirmed in vitro to be specific for cytomegalovirus antigens. In the study, around 160 TCR beta chains were listed as associated with cytomegalovirus. A later analysis found that TCRs clustered in the first cohort also tended to co-occur in the 95 to 150 validation repertoires, with 94% of cluster scores above 0. The authors suggested that the approach could potentially be generalized to other disease states and immunological phenotypes.

The method behind the library was the immunoSEQ multiplex PCR assay. As for the original processing: A statistical classification framework was developed to diagnose cytomegalovirus status using the catalog of TCR beta chain sequences. The table comes from immuneACCESS by way of TCRdb, which keeps in-frame sequences with V and J called. Part of the clones is missing from these tables; in studies checked, under half for an unresolved V gene and the rest for unknown reasons. Clone size and V and J calls were adopted from that table, with D and trimming inferred from the DNA. This sample lists 250,000 to 400,000 clones; roughly 87% were detected once. The top ten clones comprise more than 0.95% of the sample.

This receptor was taken from a man aged 30-40 years in good health and CMV-seronegative. In this chain, TRBV6-1 is recombined with TRBJ1-2; the D gene cannot be named for sure. What was sequenced was PBMCs. The DNA sequence is TGTGCCAGCAGTCCTGCCCCACTATATAACTATGGCTACACCTTC. This sequence encodes CASSPAPLYNYGYTF.